The text below deals with one T cell receptor (beta chain). Antigen specificity is unknown. With constant-segment primers, 5'RACE yielded cDNA libraries of TCR alpha and TCR beta that carried sample barcodes and UMIs. TCRdb called the 5' RACE reads again in MiXCR, with one record for every CDR3 protein. The table lists about 270,000 distinct CDR3 sequences, about a sixth of them singletons. The sample originates from a study of T-cell memory formation after mild COVID-19. General study findings and limits: Clones that shrank (day 15 to 85) were balanced CD4/CD8, whereas later expanders leaned CD4+. In pre-infection memory, a portion of responding clones appeared, which suggested that cross-reactive memory joined. Clones that contracted clustered mainly in CM and EM if CD4+ and in EMRA if CD8+.

This CDR3 region has 16 residues. The V segment lost 1 base and the J segment 11 bases; nucleotides outside the gene matches: 9. CDR1 and CDR2 from the germline V gene are SGHTA and FQGNSA. This TCR was recovered from a man in his late teens or twenties who had mild COVID-19 (a few samples of this study predate the infection). Cell type and time point are not known. The V and J genes are TRBV7-2 and TRBJ1-6, with TRBD1 identical over 9 bases. The specimen sequenced was PBMCs or a T cell subset sorted from them (not recorded which). The CDR3 sequence: CASSLVGTGTSPPLHF. CDR3 nucleotide sequence: TGTGCCAGCAGCTTAGTGGGGACAGGGACCAGCCCACCCCTCCACTTT. The full variable domain, with the rest looked up from reference TRBV7-2 and TRBJ1-6, is GAGVSQSPSNKVTEKGKDVELRCDPISGHTALYWYRQSLGQGLEFLIYFQGNSAPDKSGLPSDRFSAERTGGSVSTLTIQRTQQEDSAVYLCASSLVGTGTSPPLHFGNGTRLTVT.